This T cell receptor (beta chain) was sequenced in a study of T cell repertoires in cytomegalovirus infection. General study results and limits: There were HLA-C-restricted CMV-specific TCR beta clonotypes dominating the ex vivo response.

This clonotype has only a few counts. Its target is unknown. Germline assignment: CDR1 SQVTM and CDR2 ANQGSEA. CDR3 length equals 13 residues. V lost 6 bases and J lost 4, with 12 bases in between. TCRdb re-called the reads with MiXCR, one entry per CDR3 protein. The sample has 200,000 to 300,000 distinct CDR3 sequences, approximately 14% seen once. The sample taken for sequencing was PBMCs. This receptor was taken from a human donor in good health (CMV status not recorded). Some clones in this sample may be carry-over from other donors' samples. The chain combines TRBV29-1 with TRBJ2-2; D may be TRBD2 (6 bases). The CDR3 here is CSVRRDSTGELFF. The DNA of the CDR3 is TGCAGCGTACGCCGGGACTCCACCGGGGAGCTGTTTTTT.